This T cell receptor beta chain was recorded in a study of T cell responses to AZD1222 COVID-19 vaccine. Findings and limits, study-wide: Unmutated variant regions are reportedly targeted by nearly half of spike-specific TCRs. Repertoire sampling was restricted to post-peak T cell response timepoints. It should be noted that donors were predominantly white British and more often female, and clonal diversity was possibly underestimated.

Profiled with immunoSEQ multiplex PCR; TCRdb holds only in-frame clones, not every one. Of 90,000 to 120,000 clones in the sample, around nine tenths are singletons; the top ten hold approximately 3.3%. Germline values: CDR1 SGHAT, CDR2 FQDESV (reference sequence). The CDR3 has 14 residues. After removal of 4 bases from V and 6 bases from J, the junction contained 3 bases not matched to a gene. Regarding this clone: Its antigen is as yet unknown.

The specimen comprised peripheral blood, sampled on day 0 of AZD1222 vaccination. The clonotype was recovered from an adult in good health. The genes are TRBV11-1 and TRBJ1-4; 9 bases line up with TRBD1. CDR3 residues: CASSSGQGDEKLFF. The CDR3 DNA reads as TGTGCCAGCAGCTCGGGACAGGGTGATGAAAAACTGTTTTTT.